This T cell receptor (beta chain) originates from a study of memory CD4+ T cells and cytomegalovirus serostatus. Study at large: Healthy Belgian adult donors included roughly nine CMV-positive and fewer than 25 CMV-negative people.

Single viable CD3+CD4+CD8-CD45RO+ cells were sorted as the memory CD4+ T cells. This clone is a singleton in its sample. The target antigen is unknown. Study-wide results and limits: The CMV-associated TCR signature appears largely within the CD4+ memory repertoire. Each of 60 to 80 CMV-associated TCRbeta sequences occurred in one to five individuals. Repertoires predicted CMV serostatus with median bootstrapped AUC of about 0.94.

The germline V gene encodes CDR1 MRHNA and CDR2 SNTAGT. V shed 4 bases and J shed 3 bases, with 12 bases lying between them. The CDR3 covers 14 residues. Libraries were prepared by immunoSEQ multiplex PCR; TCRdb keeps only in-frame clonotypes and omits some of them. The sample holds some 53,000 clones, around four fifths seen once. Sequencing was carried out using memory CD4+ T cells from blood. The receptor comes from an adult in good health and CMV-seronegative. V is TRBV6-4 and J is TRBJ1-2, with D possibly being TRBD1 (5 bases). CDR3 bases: TGTGCCAGCAGTGCAGGGTCGTGGGACTATGGCTACACCTTC. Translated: CASSAGSWDYGYTF.